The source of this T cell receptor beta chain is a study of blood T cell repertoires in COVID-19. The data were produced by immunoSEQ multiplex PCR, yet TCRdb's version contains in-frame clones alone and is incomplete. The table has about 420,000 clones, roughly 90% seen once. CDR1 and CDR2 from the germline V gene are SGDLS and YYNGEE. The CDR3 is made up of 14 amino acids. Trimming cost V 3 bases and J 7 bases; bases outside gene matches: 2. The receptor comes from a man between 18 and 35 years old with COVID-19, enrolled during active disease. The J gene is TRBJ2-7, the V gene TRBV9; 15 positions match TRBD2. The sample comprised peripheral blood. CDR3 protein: CASSAGLAGGEQYF. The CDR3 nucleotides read TGTGCCAGCAGCGCAGGACTAGCGGGAGGGGAGCAGTACTTC. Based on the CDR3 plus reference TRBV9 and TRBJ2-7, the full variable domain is DSGVTQTPKHLITATGQRVTLRCSPRSGDLSVYWYQQSLDQGLQFLIQYYNGEERAKGNILERFSAQQFPDLHSELNLSSLELGDSALYFCASSAGLAGGEQYFGPGTRLTVT.